The 5 T cell receptor beta chains below all came from one sample that was sequenced in a study of read filtering for tumor transcriptome and immune sequencing. This library used roughly 370 ng RNA and molecular barcoded adaptors spanning alpha/delta and beta/gamma chains. TCRdb processed the reads anew with MiXCR; each CDR3 protein has one entry. The top ten hold roughly 17% of the sample, which has roughly 61,000 distinct CDR3 sequences, 10% to 15% seen once. Sequenced input: a population of CD138-negative cells sorted from bone marrow. The receptors were sampled from a donor at least 40 years old with multiple myeloma.

This clonotype was picked up many times. This sequence joins TRBV20-1 and TRBJ1-1, with D unresolved. The CDR3 length is 13 residues. Trimming stripped 3 bases from V and 1 base from J, with 9 bases between. Germline CDR1 and CDR2: DFQATT and SNEGSKA (reference sequence). CDR3 sequence (DNA): TGCAGTGCTAGCTCCGACTCGAACACTGAAGCTTTCTTT. It codes for CSASSDSNTEAFF.

This clonotype was detected ten times or more. The chain has TRBV20-1 and TRBJ2-7; D is possibly TRBD1 (5 bases). Germline CDR1 is DFQATT and CDR2 is SNEGSKA (reference sequence). V lost 1 base, J lost 0 bases, and 16 bases lay in between. This CDR3 is 16 amino acids long. The CDR3 bases are TGCAGTGCTAGAGGCACCACAGGTATTAGCTCCTACGAGCAGTACTTC. This codes for CSARGTTGISSYEQYF.

On this clonotype itself: A read error may explain this, as a much larger clone is one base away. The V gene is TRBV24-1, the J gene TRBJ1-4, with 8 bases aligning to TRBD1. This CDR3 has 15 amino acids. The germline V gene encodes CDR1 KGHDR and CDR2 SFDVKD. CDR3 sequence reads: CATSERTGSSEKLLF. For the CDR3, the DNA is TGTGCCACCAGTGAGAGGACAGGGTCGAGTGAAAAACTGCTTTTT.

This clonotype was seen at least ten times. This rearrangement joins TRBV6-2 or TRBV6-3 to TRBJ2-3; D unclear. Per the germline V gene, CDR1 is MNHEY and CDR2 is SVGEGT. The CDR3 covers 13 residues. Trimming removed 2 bases at V and 2 bases at J, with 5 bases between. Here the CDR3 reads CASSYISTDTQYF. The DNA of the CDR3 is TGTGCCAGCAGTTACATCTCCACAGATACGCAGTATTTT.

This clonotype showed up many times. The DNA of the CDR3 is TGTGCCAGCTCCGAGACAGGGGTTGAAAAACTGTTTTTT. Amino acids: CASSETGVEKLFF. V usage is TRBV18 and J usage is TRBJ1-4; TRBD1 matches at 8 bases. Germline CDR1 is KGHSH and CDR2 is LQKENI. The CDR3 length is 13 residues. J gave up 7 bases and V 6 bases, and 4 bases lay outside the gene matches.